The 10 T cell receptor beta chains listed next were all sequenced from one sample in a study of shared clonotypes between healthy human individuals. Assay: immunoSEQ multiplex PCR; the TCRdb copy retains only in-frame clones and omits some. The sample yields some 1,900,000 clones, just under 95% seen once. Naive CD8 cells lacked CD45RO and underwent positive selection for CCR7, leaving out terminally differentiated effector memory CD45RA+ cells. The specimen was naive CD8+ T cells sorted from blood. These receptors were taken from a man aged 18 to 29 in good health.

The rearrangement links TRBV9 to TRBJ2-3, with TRBD2 as a possible D gene (7 bases). The CDR3 has 17 residues. Trimming removed 4 bases at V and 2 bases at J, with 20 bases between. CDR1 is SGDLS, CDR2 YYNGEE, per germline. In nucleotides, the CDR3 is TGTGCCAGCAGCCCCTGGGGGCGGGAGCTATACACAGATACGCAGTATTTT. It encodes CASSPWGRELYTDTQYF.

A note on this clone: At the DNA level, this CDR3 is encoded by other sequences in the same sample as well. The rearrangement uses TRBV27 and TRBJ1-1; 9 nucleotides align to TRBD1. Germline assignment: CDR1 MNHEY and CDR2 SMNVEV (reference sequence). This CDR3 region has 14 residues. Trimming removed 3 bases from V and 4 bases from J; junction bases left unmatched: 3. The CDR3 here is CASSFGTGSTEAFF. For the CDR3, the DNA is TGTGCCAGCAGTTTCGGGACAGGGAGCACTGAAGCTTTCTTT.

The chain carries TRBV29-1 and TRBJ2-7, with TRBD1 identical over 9 bases. The CDR3 is 14 residues long. The germline gives CDR1 SQVTM, CDR2 ANQGSEA. The trim removed 3 bases at V and 5 bases at J, leaving 8 bases unmatched. The CDR3 is CSVDKGQGGHEQYF. The CDR3 region has the DNA TGCAGCGTTGACAAGGGACAGGGAGGGCACGAGCAGTACTTC.

The chain combines TRBV9 with TRBJ2-3, with a possible D match to TRBD1 (5 bases). V lost 0 bases to trimming and J lost 5 bases, with 16 bases between them. Germline CDR1 SGDLS, CDR2 YYNGEE. This CDR3 comprises 16 residues. CDR3 nucleotide sequence: TGTGCCAGCAGCGTAGGTGGGCAGGGTGACAAAGATACGCAGTATTTT. This codes for CASSVGGQGDKDTQYF.

The chain links TRBV28 to TRBJ1-2; D gene ambiguous. V lost 3 bases and J 5 bases, leaving 10 bases between the germline ends. CDR3 size: 13 residues. CDR1 and CDR2 (germline): MDHEN, SYDVKM. The CDR3 nucleotides are TGTGCCAGCAGTTTCGGGAGGAAATATGGCTACACCTTC. Translated: CASSFGRKYGYTF.

Concerning this clone: Within the sample, other DNA sequences also encode this same CDR3. The chain uses TRBV19 and TRBJ2-7; 8 positions match TRBD1. The CDR3 is made up of 13 amino acids. Trimming at V came to 3 bases and at J to 3 bases, leaving 1 base not matched to a gene. Per germline, CDR1 LNHDA and CDR2 SQIVND (reference sequence). The CDR3 protein is CASSMGTGYEQYF. CDR3 DNA: TGTGCCAGTAGTATGGGGACAGGCTACGAGCAGTACTTC. Using reference TRBV19 and TRBJ2-7 for the parts outside the CDR3, the full variable domain is DGGITQSPKYLFRKEGQNVTLSCEQNLNHDAMYWYRQDPGQGLRLIYYSQIVNDFQKGDIAEGYSVSREKKESFPLTVTSAQKNPTAFYLCASSMGTGYEQYFGPGTRLTVT.

As concerns this clone: Other nucleotide sequences from this sample produce the same CDR3. The chain has TRBV5-1 and TRBJ1-1; no firm D call. CDR3 length equals 14 residues. The ends were cut back, 0 bases at V and 0 bases at J, with 6 bases in the middle. CDR1 is SGHRS and CDR2 is YFSETQ in the germline V gene. CDR3 sequence reads: CASSLDSLNTEAFF. The CDR3 DNA is TGCGCCAGCAGCTTGGACAGCTTGAACACTGAAGCTTTCTTT.

V is TRBV6-1 and J is TRBJ2-2, with unresolved D. Per the germline V gene, CDR1 is MNHNS and CDR2 is SASEGT. The CDR3 consists of 13 residues. Trimming removed 11 bases from V and 5 bases from J, with 15 bases in between. The CDR3 spells CASSPEETGELFF. CDR3 DNA: TGTGCCTCCTCACCGGAAGAGACCGGGGAGCTGTTTTTT.

A remark on this clone: This specimen includes other DNA sequences encoding the same CDR3. J is TRBJ2-1 and V is TRBV9; D might be TRBD2 (5 bases). Trimming cost V 0 bases and J 8 bases, with 12 bases left between them. CDR1 and CDR2 (germline): SGDLS, YYNGEE. The CDR3 consists of 14 residues. CDR3 protein: CASSVGGGTDEQFF. The DNA of the CDR3 is TGTGCCAGCAGCGTAGGAGGAGGAACCGATGAGCAGTTCTTC.

This clone was counted a single time. The rearrangement uses TRBV5-6 and TRBJ2-7, with a weak D call TRBD2 (5 bases). Per the germline V gene, CDR1 is SGHDT and CDR2 is YYEEEE. Trimming shortened V by 3 bases and J by 2 bases, and 24 bases separated the two germline ends. The CDR3 is made up of 18 amino acids. CDR3 DNA: TGTGCCAGCAGCTCCTCCTCCGCGGGCGACTTCTTAACCTACGAGCAGTACTTC. Its translation: CASSSSSAGDFLTYEQYF.